This TCR beta chain was identified in a study of early T cells in non-severe SARS-CoV-2 infection. Study-level findings and limits: Using VDJdb, the matching emphasized anti-spike CD8 responses while missing private and CD4 specificities.

TCRdb reprocessed the 5' RACE reads via MiXCR and lists one record per CDR3 protein. Among more than 50,000 distinct CDR3 sequences, 10% to 15% were seen once, and the ten largest hold 2.5%. The CDR3 loop spans 13 amino acids. The V gene lost 0 bases and the J gene lost 2 bases, with 3 bases spanning the gap. Per the germline V gene, CDR1 is PRHDT and CDR2 is FYEKMQ (reference sequence). Regarding this clonotype: The antigen remains undetermined.

The specimen comprised whole blood, sampled at baseline. The rearrangement joins TRBV13 to TRBJ2-3; no firm D call. The TCR originated in an adult who was a healthcare worker with PCR-confirmed SARS-CoV-2 infection or an uninfected control (not recorded which). The CDR3, as DNA: TGTGCCAGCAGCTTAGGCGTCACAGATACGCAGTATTTT. Translated: CASSLGVTDTQYF.